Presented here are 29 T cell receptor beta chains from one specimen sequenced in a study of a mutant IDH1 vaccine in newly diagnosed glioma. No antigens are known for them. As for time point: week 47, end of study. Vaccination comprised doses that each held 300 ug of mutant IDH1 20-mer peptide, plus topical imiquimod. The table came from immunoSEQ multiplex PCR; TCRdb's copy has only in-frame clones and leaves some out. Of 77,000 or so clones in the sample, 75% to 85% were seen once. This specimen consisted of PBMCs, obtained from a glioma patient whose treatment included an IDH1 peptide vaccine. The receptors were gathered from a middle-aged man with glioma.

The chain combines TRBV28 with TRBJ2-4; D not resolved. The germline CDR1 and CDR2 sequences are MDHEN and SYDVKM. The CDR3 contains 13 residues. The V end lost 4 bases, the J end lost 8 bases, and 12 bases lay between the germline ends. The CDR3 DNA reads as TGTGCCAGCAGTTCCCCCTCGGCGGACATTCAGTACTTC. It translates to CASSSPSADIQYF.

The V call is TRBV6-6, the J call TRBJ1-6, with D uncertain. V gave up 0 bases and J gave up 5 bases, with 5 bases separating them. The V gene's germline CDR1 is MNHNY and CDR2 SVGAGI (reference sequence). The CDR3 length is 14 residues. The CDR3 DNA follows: TGTGCCAGCAGTTACTCCGGGGATAATTCACCCCTCCACTTT. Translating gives CASSYSGDNSPLHF.

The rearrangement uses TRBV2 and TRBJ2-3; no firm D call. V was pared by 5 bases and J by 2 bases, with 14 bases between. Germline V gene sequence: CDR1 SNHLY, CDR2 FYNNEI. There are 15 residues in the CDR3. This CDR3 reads CASSLSLVNTDTQYF. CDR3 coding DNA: TGTGCCAGCAGTCTTAGTTTGGTAAACACAGATACGCAGTATTTT.

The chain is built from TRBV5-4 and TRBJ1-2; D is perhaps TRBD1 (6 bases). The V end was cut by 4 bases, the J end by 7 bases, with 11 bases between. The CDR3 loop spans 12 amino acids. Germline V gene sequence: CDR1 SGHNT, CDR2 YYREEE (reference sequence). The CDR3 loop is CASSPGGAGYTF. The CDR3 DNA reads TGTGCCAGCAGCCCGGGGGGGGCTGGCTACACCTTC.

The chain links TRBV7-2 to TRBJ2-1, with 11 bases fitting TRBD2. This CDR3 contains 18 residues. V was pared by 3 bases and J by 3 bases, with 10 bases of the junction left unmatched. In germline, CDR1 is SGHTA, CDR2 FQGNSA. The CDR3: CASSFPTLAGGNYNEQFF. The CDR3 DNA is TGTGCCAGCAGCTTCCCCACCCTAGCGGGGGGCAACTACAATGAGCAGTTCTTC.

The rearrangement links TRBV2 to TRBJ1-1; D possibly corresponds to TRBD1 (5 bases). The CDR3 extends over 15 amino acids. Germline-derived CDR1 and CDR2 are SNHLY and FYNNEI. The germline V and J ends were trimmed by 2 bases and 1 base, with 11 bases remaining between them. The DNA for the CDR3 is TGTGCCAGCAGTGAAAACGGGGGTCCGAACACTGAAGCTTTCTTT. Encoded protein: CASSENGGPNTEAFF. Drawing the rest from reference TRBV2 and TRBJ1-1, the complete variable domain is EPEVTQTPSHQVTQMGQEVILRCVPISNHLYFYWYRQILGQKVEFLVSFYNNEISEKSEIFDDQFSVERPDGSNFTLKIRSTKLEDSAMYFCASSENGGPNTEAFFGQGTRLTVV.

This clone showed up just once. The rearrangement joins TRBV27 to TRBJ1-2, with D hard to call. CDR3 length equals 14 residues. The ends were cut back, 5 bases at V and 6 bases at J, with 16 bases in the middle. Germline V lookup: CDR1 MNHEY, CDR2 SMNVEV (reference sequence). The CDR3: CASSPFPGRDGYTF. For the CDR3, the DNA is TGTGCCAGCAGTCCCTTTCCGGGGAGGGATGGCTACACCTTC.

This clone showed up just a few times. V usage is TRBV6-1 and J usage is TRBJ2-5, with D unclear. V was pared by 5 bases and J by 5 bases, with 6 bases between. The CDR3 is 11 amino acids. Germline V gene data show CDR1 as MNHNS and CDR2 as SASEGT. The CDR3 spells CASSPKETQYF. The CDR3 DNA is TGTGCCAGCAGTCCAAAGGAGACCCAGTACTTC.

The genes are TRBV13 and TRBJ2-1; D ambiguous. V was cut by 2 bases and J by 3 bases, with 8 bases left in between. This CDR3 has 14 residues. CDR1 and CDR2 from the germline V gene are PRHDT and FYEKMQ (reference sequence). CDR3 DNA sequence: TGTGCCAGCAGCTTATGGGTCAGCTACAATGAGCAGTTCTTC. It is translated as CASSLWVSYNEQFF.

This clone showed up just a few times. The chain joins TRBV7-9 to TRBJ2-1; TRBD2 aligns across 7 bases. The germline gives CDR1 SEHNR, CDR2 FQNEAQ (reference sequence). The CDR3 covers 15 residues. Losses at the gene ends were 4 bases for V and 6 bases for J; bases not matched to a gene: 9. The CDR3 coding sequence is TGTGCCAGCAGCTCCTCGGGAGGTACGGTCAATGAGCAGTTCTTC. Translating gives CASSSSGGTVNEQFF.

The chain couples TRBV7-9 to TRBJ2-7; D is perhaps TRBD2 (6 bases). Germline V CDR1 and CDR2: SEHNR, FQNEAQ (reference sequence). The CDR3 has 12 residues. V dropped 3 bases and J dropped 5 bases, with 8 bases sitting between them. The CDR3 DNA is TGTGCCAGCAGCTTCCGGGGGAACGAGCAGTACTTC. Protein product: CASSFRGNEQYF.

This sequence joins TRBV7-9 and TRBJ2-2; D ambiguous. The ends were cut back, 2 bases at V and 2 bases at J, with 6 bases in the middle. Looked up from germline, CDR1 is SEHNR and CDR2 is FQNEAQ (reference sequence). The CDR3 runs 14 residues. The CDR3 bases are TGTGCCAGCAGCTTACCGGTTAACACCGGGGAGCTGTTTTTT. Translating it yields CASSLPVNTGELFF.

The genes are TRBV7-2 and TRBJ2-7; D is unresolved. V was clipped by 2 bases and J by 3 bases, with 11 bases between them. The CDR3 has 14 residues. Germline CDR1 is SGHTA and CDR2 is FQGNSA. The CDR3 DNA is TGTGCCAGCAGCTTATGGGATTTCAACTACGAGCAGTACTTC. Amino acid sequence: CASSLWDFNYEQYF.

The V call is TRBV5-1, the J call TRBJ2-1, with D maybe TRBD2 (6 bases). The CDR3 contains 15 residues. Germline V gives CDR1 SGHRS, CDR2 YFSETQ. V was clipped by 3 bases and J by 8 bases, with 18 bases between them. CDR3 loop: CASSSGGILIDEQFF. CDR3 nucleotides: TGCGCCAGCAGCTCTGGGGGGATTCTTATTGATGAGCAGTTCTTC. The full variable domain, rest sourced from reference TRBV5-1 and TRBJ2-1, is KAGVTQTPRYLIKTRGQQVTLSCSPISGHRSVSWYQQTPGQGLQFLFEYFSETQRNKGNFPGRFSGRQFSNSRSEMNVSTLELGDSALYLCASSSGGILIDEQFFGPGTRLTVL.

CDR3 bases: TGTGCCTGGAGTGTACTGGGAGGGGGAGGCTACACCTTC. Protein: CAWSVLGGGGYTF. The chain combines TRBV30 with TRBJ1-2, with D possibly matching TRBD1 (6 bases). The germline V gene encodes CDR1 GTSNPN and CDR2 SVGIG (reference sequence). V was clipped by 0 bases and J by 8 bases, with 13 bases between them. The CDR3 sequence is 13 residues long.

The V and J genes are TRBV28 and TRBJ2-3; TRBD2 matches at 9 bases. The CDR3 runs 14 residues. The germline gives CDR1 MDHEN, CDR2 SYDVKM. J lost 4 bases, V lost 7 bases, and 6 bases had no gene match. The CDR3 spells CASTWTSESDTQYF. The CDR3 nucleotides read TGTGCCAGCACCTGGACTAGCGAGTCAGATACGCAGTATTTT.

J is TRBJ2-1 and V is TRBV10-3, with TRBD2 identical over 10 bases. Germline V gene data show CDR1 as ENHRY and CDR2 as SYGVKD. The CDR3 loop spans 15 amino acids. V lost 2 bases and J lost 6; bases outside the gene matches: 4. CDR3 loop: CAISERLAGGNEQFF. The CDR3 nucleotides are TGTGCCATCAGTGAGAGGTTAGCGGGAGGCAATGAGCAGTTCTTC.

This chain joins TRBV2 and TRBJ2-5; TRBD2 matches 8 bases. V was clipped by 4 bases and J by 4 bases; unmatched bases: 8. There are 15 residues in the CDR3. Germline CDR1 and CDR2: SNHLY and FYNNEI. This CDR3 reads CASSATAGGGETQYF. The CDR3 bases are TGTGCCAGCAGTGCAACTGCGGGGGGAGGAGAGACCCAGTACTTC.

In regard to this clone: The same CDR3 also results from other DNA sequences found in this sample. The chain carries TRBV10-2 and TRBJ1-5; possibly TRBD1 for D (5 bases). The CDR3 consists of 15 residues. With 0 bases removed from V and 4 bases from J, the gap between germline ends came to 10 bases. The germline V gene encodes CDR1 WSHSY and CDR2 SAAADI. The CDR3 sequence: CASSESGGRNQPQHF. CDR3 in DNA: TGCGCCAGCAGTGAGTCGGGGGGTCGAAATCAGCCCCAGCATTTT.

The CDR3 spells CSVFFLGDLRIYNEQFF. CDR3 DNA: TGCAGCGTCTTTTTCCTTGGGGACCTACGCATCTACAATGAGCAGTTCTTC. The chain combines TRBV29-1 with TRBJ2-1; D assignment may be TRBD1 or TRBD2 (5 bases each). The germline V gene has CDR1 SQVTM and CDR2 ANQGSEA. Trimming stripped 6 bases from V and 3 bases from J, with 24 bases between. The CDR3 covers 17 residues.

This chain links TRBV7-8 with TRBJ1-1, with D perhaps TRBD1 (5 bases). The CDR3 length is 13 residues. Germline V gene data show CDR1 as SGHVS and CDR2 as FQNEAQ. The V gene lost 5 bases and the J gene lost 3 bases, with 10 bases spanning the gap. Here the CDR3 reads CASSGRQYTEAFF. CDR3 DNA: TGTGCCAGCAGCGGTAGACAGTACACTGAAGCTTTCTTT.

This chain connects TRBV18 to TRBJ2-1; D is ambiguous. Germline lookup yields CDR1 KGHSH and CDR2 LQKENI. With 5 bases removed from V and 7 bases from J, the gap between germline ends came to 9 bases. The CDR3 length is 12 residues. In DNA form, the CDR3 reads TGTGCCAGCTCAGCCACAGAGAATGAGCAGTTCTTC. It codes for CASSATENEQFF.

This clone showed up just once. CDR3 region: CASSPSWGGTGELFF. In nucleotides, the CDR3 is TGTGCCAGCAGCCCCAGCTGGGGGGGCACCGGGGAGCTGTTTTTT. The chain has TRBV7-9 and TRBJ2-2; 7 bases line up with TRBD2. The V and J ends lost 5 bases and 4 bases, in that order; junction bases with no gene match: 7. The CDR3 has 15 amino acids. The germline V gene has CDR1 SEHNR and CDR2 FQNEAQ (reference sequence).

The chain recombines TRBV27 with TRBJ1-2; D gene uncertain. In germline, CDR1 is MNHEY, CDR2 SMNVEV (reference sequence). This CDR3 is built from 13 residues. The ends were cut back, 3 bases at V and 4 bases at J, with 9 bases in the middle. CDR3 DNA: TGTGCCAGCAGTTTTGATCGGGGCTATGGCTACACCTTC. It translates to CASSFDRGYGYTF.

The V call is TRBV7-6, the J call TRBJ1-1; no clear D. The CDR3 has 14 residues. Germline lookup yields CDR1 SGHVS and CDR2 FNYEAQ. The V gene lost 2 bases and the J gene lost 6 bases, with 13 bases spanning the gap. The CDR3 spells CASSLTGMSAEAFF. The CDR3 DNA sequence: TGTGCCAGCAGCTTAACGGGGATGTCGGCTGAAGCTTTCTTT. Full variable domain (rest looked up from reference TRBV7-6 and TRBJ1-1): GAGVSQSPRYKVTKRGQDVALRCDPISGHVSLYWYRQALGQGPEFLTYFNYEAQQDKSGLPNDRFSAERPEGSISTLTIQRTEQRDSAMYRCASSLTGMSAEAFFGQGTRLTVV.

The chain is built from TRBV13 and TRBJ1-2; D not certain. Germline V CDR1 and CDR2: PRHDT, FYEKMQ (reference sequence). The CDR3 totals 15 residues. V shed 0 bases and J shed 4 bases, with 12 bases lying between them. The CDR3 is CASSLGLTTGYGYTF. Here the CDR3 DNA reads TGTGCCAGCAGCTTAGGACTAACAACGGGCTATGGCTACACCTTC.

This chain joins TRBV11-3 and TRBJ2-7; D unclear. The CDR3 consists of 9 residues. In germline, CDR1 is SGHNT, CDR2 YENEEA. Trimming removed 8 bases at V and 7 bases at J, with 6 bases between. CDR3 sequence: CASQEEQYF. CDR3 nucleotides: TGTGCCAGCCAAGAGGAGCAGTACTTC.

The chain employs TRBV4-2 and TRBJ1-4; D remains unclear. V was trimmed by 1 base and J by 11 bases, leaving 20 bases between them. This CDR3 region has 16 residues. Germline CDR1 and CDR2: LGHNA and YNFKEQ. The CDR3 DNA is TGTGCCAGCAGCCAAGGCGTAAGCACCGAGGGAGGGAAACTGTTTTTT. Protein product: CASSQGVSTEGGKLFF.

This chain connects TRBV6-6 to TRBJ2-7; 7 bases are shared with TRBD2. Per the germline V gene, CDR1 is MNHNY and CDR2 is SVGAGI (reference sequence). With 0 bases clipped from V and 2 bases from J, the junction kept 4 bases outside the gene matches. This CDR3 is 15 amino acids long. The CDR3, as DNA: TGTGCCAGCAGTTACTCGAGAGGGAGGGCCTACGAGCAGTACTTC. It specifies CASSYSRGRAYEQYF.